Detailed here is one T cell receptor (beta chain). Its antigen is not known. Naive CD8 populations comprised CD45RO-negative cells positively selected for CCR7, excluding terminally differentiated effector memory CD45RA+ cells. The sample is drawn from a study of shared clonotypes between healthy human individuals. Across the whole study: Ranging from 18 to 49 in age, donors were a couple of women and a few men. The study, taken as a whole, reports: The donor pool, a small one, limited the genetic and exposure-history diversity represented.

Trimming left V 7 bases short and J 6 bases short, with 7 bases between. Germline CDR1 MDHEN, CDR2 SYDVKM. The CDR3 is 11 residues long. The assay used deep level. Per the authors' pipeline: For the immunoSEQ data, sequences were junction-only without quality scores, so filtering differed. Measured with immunoSEQ multiplex PCR; TCRdb has only the in-frame clones, and not every one. The D gene and trimming were derived from the DNA, and the V and J assignments and clone size from that table. Among around 600,000 clones listed, around 95% were seen once. The clonotype comes from a woman in her 30s in good health. V usage is TRBV28 and J usage is TRBJ2-1; D remains ambiguous. Sequenced input: naive CD8+ T cells sorted from blood. The CDR3 sequence: CASMRFNEQFF. DNA for the CDR3: TGTGCCAGCATGAGGTTCAATGAGCAGTTCTTC.